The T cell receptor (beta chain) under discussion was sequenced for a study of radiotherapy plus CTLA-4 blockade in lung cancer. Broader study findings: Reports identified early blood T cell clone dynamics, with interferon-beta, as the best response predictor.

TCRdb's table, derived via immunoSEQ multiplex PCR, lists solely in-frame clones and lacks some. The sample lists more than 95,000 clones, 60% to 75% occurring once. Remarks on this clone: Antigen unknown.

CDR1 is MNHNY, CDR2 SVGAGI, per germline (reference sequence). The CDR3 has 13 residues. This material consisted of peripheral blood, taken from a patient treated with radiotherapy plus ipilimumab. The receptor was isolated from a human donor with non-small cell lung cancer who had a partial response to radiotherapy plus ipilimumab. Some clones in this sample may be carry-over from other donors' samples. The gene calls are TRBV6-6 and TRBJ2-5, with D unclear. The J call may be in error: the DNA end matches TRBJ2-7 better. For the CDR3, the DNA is TGTGCCAGCAGTTACGAACGCTCCTACGAGCAGTACTTC. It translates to CASSYERSYEQYF.